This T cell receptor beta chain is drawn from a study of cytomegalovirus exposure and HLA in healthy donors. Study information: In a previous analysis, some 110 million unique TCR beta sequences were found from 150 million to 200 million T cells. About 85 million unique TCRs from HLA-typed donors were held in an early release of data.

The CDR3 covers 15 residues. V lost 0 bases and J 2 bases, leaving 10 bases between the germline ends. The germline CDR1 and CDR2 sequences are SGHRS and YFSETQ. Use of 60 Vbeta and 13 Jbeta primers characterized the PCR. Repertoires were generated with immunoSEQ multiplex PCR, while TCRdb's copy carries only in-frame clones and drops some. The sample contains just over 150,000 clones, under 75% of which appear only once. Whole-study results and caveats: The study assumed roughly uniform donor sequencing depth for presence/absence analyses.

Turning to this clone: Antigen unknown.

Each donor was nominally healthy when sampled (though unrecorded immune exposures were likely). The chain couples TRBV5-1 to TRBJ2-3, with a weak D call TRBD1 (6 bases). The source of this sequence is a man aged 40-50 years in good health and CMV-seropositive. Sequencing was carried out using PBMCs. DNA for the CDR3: TGCGCCAGCAGCTTGGAGGCAGGGGCCACAGATACGCAGTATTTT. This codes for CASSLEAGATDTQYF. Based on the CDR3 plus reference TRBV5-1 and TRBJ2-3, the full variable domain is KAGVTQTPRYLIKTRGQQVTLSCSPISGHRSVSWYQQTPGQGLQFLFEYFSETQRNKGNFPGRFSGRQFSNSRSEMNVSTLELGDSALYLCASSLEAGATDTQYFGPGTRLTVL.